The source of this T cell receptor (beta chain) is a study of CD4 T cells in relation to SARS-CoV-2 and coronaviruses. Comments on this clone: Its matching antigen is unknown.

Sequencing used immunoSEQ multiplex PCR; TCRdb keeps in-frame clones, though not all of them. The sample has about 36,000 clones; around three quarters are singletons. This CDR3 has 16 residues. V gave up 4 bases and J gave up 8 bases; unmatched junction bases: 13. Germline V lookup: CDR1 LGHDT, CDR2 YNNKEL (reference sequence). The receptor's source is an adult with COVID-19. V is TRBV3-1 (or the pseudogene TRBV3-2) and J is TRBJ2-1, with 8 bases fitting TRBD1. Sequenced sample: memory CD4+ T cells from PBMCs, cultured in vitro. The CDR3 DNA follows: TGTGCCAGCAGCCCAGCGCAAACCCGGGACAGGCATGAGCAGTTCTTC. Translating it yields CASSPAQTRDRHEQFF.